This T cell receptor (beta chain) was found in a study of CD8 T cells in Susac syndrome. The wider study: Treatment at blood withdrawal was none, corticosteroids, or intravenous immunoglobulin alone in Susac syndrome patients.

This CDR3 spans 16 amino acids. Trimming took off 4 bases at V and 1 base at J, with 15 bases between the two ends. The germline V gene has CDR1 LNHNV and CDR2 YYDKDF (reference sequence). Reverse transcription of about 0.45 to 1 ug RNA was carried out with random hexamers. Each CDR3 protein gets one entry after TCRdb re-called the immunoSEQ multiplex PCR reads with MiXCR. The data show about 76,000 distinct CDR3 sequences, approximately 93% seen once. The recently defined diagnostic criteria for definite or probable disease were met by the Susac syndrome patients. Bulk CD8+ and CD4+ cells came from magnetic negative isolation; CD8+ TEMRA by FACS.

Sequenced: CD8+ T cells from PBMCs. The TCR was taken from a human donor with Susac syndrome. The J gene is TRBJ2-3, the V gene TRBV15; either TRBD1 or TRBD2 may fit D (5 bases each). The CDR3 DNA reads TGTGCCACCAGCACTCGAGGGGCTTTCCGCACAGATACGCAGTATTTT. It is translated as CATSTRGAFRTDTQYF.